This T cell receptor beta chain was captured in a study of blood T cell repertoires in COVID-19. Background on the study: T cells, B-cell-depleted T cells, or PBMCs supplied cDNA or gDNA.

Germline V gives CDR1 KGHDR, CDR2 SFDVKD. The CDR3 contains 14 residues. J lost 3 bases, V lost 7 bases, and 5 bases had no gene match. Original handling: From reference gene primer amplification, estimates of nucleated cell counts were derived. Assay: immunoSEQ multiplex PCR; the TCRdb copy retains only in-frame clones and omits some. V and J calls plus clone size are reproduced from that table; the DNA served to infer D and trimming. This repertoire shows a few hundred thousand clones, around 81% found once; its top ten account for about 7.2%. The sequenced material came from PBMCs or T cells enriched from blood (not recorded which). The sequence was collected from a middle-aged woman with acute COVID-19. The chain has TRBV24-1 and TRBJ2-3; 8 bases align to TRBD1. CDR3 sequence reads: CATRDRGKTDTQYF. CDR3 nucleotide sequence: TGTGCCACCAGAGACAGGGGAAAAACAGATACGCAGTATTTT.